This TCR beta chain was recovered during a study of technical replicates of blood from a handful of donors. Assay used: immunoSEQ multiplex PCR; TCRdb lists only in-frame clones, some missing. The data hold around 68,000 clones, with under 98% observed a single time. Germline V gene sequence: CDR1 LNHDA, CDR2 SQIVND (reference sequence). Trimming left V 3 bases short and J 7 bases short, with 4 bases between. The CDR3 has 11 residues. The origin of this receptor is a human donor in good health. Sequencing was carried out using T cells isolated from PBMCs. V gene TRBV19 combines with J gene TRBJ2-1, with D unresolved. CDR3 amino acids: CASSILNEQFF. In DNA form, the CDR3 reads TGTGCCAGTAGTATCCTGAATGAGCAGTTCTTC.